One sample yielded the 6 T cell receptor beta chains listed below, sequenced in a study of Graves' ophthalmopathy and Graves' hyperthyroidism. The authors amplified TCR beta CDR3 regions from RNA transcripts. RT-PCR was first run with HTBI primers, then multiplex PCR in a second round. TCRdb reprocessed the multiplex PCR reads via MiXCR and lists one record per CDR3 protein. There are hundreds of thousands of distinct CDR3 sequences in the sample; 20% to 25% occur only once, and 3% lies in the top ten. Sequencing input: peripheral blood. The receptors come from a woman under 30 with stable Graves' hyperthyroidism.

This clonotype was picked up many times. The rearrangement links TRBV27 to TRBJ2-4; D might be TRBD1 (6 bases). This CDR3 has 15 residues. V lost 8 bases and J lost 0, with 14 bases in between. The germline V gene encodes CDR1 MNHEY and CDR2 SMNVEV (reference sequence). The CDR3 sequence: CASATGPLAKNIQYF. CDR3 sequence (DNA): TGTGCCAGCGCGACAGGACCTCTAGCCAAAAACATTCAGTACTTC.

This chain links TRBV29-1 with TRBJ1-1; D possibly corresponds to TRBD1 (5 bases). V was cut by 4 bases and J by 0 bases, with 12 bases left in between. CDR3 length equals 14 residues. Germline V CDR1 and CDR2: SQVTM, ANQGSEA. CDR3 protein: CSVGPRDLNTEAFF. The CDR3 region has the DNA TGCAGCGTTGGACCCAGGGATTTGAACACTGAAGCTTTCTTT.

The V call is TRBV6-1, the J call TRBJ1-1; 7 nucleotides agree with TRBD1. Germline V gene sequence: CDR1 MNHNS, CDR2 SASEGT. The CDR3 is 17 residues long. Unmatched junction bases numbered 15, after V lost 7 bases and J lost 1 base. The CDR3 sequence: CASTLRPGQIKNTEAFF. The CDR3 DNA is TGTGCCAGCACACTGCGACCGGGACAGATTAAGAACACTGAAGCTTTCTTT.

This clonotype occurred a few times. CDR3 sequence: CASSQRRGVGETQYF. CDR3 coding DNA: TGTGCCAGCAGCCAACGCCGGGGGGTCGGAGAGACCCAGTACTTC. The rearrangement links TRBV7-8 to TRBJ2-5; 7 bases map to TRBD2. The CDR3 is 15 residues long. Germline CDR1 is SGHVS and CDR2 is FQNEAQ. The V segment lost 5 bases and the J segment 4 bases; nucleotides outside the gene matches: 10.

The chain recombines TRBV4-1 with TRBJ1-2, with unresolved D. The CDR3 extends over 16 amino acids. V gave up 1 base and J gave up 8 bases, with 20 bases separating them. Germline CDR1 and CDR2: MGHRA and YSYEKL. The CDR3 here is CASSQVSLSGGGGYTF. CDR3 in DNA: TGCGCCAGCAGCCAAGTCAGTCTCAGTGGAGGAGGCGGCTACACCTTC.

V usage is TRBV12-3 or TRBV12-4 and J usage is TRBJ2-5; TRBD2 agrees at 10 bases. Trimming cost V 4 bases and J 5 bases; bases outside gene matches: 4. The CDR3 covers 14 residues. The chain's CDR3 is CASSWGLARETQYF. For the CDR3, the DNA is TGTGCCAGCAGTTGGGGACTAGCGCGGGAGACCCAGTACTTC.